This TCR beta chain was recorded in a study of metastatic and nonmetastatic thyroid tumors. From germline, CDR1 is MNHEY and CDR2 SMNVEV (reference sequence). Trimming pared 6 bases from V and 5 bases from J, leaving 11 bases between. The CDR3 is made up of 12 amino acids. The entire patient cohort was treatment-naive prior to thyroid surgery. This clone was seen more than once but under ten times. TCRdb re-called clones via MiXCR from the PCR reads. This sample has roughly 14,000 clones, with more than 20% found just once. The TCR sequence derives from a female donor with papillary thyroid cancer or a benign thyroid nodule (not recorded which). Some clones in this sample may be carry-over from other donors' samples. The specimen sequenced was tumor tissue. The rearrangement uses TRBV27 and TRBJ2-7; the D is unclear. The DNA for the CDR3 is TGTGCCAGCAGAGCGAGTCGTCACGAGCAGTACTTC. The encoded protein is CASRASRHEQYF.